This T cell receptor (beta chain) originates from a study of blood T cell repertoires in COVID-19. CDR3 length equals 14 residues. Germline CDR1 LGHDT, CDR2 YNNKEL (reference sequence). V lost 1 base and J 7 bases, leaving 8 bases between the germline ends. Profiled with immunoSEQ multiplex PCR; TCRdb holds only in-frame clones, not every one. The table shows approximately 200,000 clones, with 85% to 90% occurring only once. The sequenced material came from PBMCs or T cells enriched from blood (not recorded which). The TCR was taken from a woman aged 18-35 years in a cohort exposed to, infected with or recovered from COVID-19 (not recorded which). This chain connects TRBV3-1 (or the pseudogene TRBV3-2) to TRBJ1-6, with D possibly matching TRBD1 (5 bases). The CDR3 DNA reads TGTGCCAGCAGCCAAGCAGGGCCCAATTCACCCCTCCACTTT. It encodes CASSQAGPNSPLHF.